The clone carrying this T cell receptor (beta chain) occurred many times. The antigen remains unidentified. The data derive from a study of glioma-infiltrating T cells. Findings of the study overall: Tissue-blood divergence was below expectation in non-neoplastic patients, above in gliomas. Only very few CDR3 sequences appeared in both tissue and blood. Patients with low tissue-blood divergence carried a signature set of shared blood CDR3 motifs.

The iRepertoire nested amplicon-rescue multiplex PCR amplified TCR alpha and beta CDR3s from RNA. Using its own MiXCR run on the multiplex PCR reads, TCRdb lists one record per CDR3 protein. The data hold a few hundred thousand distinct CDR3 sequences, with less than 50% observed a single time. Material: glioma tissue, nonneoplastic brain tissue, or PBMCs (not recorded which). This sequence was found in a human donor with low-grade glioma or glioblastoma, undergoing nonglioma brain surgery, or in good health (not recorded which).

Here the CDR3 DNA reads TGTGCCAGCAGTTCCCCAGACTTCCTCTTGAAGCAGTACTTC. It yields the protein CASSSPDFLLKQYF. The rearrangement uses TRBV6-1 and TRBJ2-7; D uncertain. Germline-derived CDR1 and CDR2 are MNHNS and SASEGT. CDR3 length: 14 residues. V shed 5 bases and J shed 8 bases, with 19 bases lying between them.